This section outlines one TCR beta chain sequence together with its context. Antigen: not known. Baseline was the first blood sampling point, followed by cycle 4 day 1 and cycle 7 day 1. These data are taken from a study of OX40 agonist ivuxolimab in advanced cancers. General study results and limits: In the 0.1-3.0 mg/kg groups, partial responders showed among the lowest expansion.

The CDR3 consists of 11 residues. The germline V gene has CDR1 SQVTM and CDR2 ANQGSEA. V shed 4 bases, J shed 3 bases, and the junction held 0 bases outside the gene matches. The data were produced by immunoSEQ multiplex PCR, yet TCRdb's version contains in-frame clones alone and is incomplete. The sample consists of about 77,000 clones, approximately 94% of them appearing once. The sequence derives from an adult with an advanced solid tumor such as melanoma, head and neck, liver or kidney cancer. The rearrangement joins TRBV29-1 to TRBJ2-7, with 7 bases identical to TRBD2. The starting material was CD4+ or CD8+ T cells sorted from blood, obtained in a trial of the OX40 agonist ivuxolimab. CDR3 nucleotides: TGCAGCGTTGCTAGCGGCTACGAGCAGTACTTC. Translated, it gives CSVASGYEQYF.